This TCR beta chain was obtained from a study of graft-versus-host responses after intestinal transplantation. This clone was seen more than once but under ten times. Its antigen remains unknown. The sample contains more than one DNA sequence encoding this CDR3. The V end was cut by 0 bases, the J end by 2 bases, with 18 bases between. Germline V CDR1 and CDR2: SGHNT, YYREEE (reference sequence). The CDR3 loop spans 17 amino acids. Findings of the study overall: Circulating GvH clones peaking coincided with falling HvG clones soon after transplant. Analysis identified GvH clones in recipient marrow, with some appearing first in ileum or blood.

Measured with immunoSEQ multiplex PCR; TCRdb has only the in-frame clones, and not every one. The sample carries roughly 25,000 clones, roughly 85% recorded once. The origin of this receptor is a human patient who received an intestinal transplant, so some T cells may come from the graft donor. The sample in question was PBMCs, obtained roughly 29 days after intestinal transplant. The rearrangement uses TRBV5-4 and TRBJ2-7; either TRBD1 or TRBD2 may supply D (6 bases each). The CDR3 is CASSLGRGLLLTYEQYF. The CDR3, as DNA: TGTGCCAGCAGCTTGGGTCGGGGGCTCCTCCTGACCTACGAGCAGTACTTC.